This T cell receptor beta chain is drawn from a study of identifying expanded T cells in peripheral blood. Profiling relied on immunoSEQ multiplex PCR, and the TCRdb table lists in-frame clones only, not all of them. In the table there are tens of thousands of clones, 84% of which are singletons. Study-level findings and limits: Technical replicates showed around 1.3 changed clones; approximately 2 weeks 15 to 20; four weeks 19. Across healthy donors, higher total template counts meant significantly greater approximately two-week count variance.

Healthy donors had no documented immune events, such as infections, while sampled. This CDR3 is 13 amino acids long. The germline V gene has CDR1 SQVTM and CDR2 ANQGSEA. V gave up 7 bases and J gave up 5 bases; unmatched junction bases: 8. This clone was seen only once. Its antigen remains unknown. This clonotype was sampled from a person aged 18 to 75 in good health. This chain links TRBV29-1 with TRBJ1-1; 9 nucleotides match TRBD1. Sequencing input: blood. The CDR3 DNA reads as TGCAGCGCTCGACAGGGGGTATGGACTGAAGCTTTCTTT. This translates into CSARQGVWTEAFF.